Each of the 21 T cell receptor beta chains below was sequenced from the same sample in a study of molecular identifiers for immune sequencing clone quantification. One entry per CDR3 protein results from TCRdb running MiXCR on the PCR reads. The sample lists about 640,000 distinct CDR3 sequences, 15% to 20% occurring once. Sequenced: naive CD8+ T cells from blood, with Jurkat cell RNA spiked in. Regarding subset: FACS-sorted CD8+CD4-CCR7+CD45RA+ naive T cells. These receptors originate from a human donor in good health. Some libraries in this study had Jurkat cell RNA spiked in.

This clonotype was detected ten times or more. The V and J genes are TRBV6-5 and TRBJ2-7; weak D call: TRBD1 (5 bases). This CDR3 region has 13 residues. Germline assignment: CDR1 MNHEY and CDR2 SVGAGI. Trimming pared 2 bases from V and 5 bases from J, leaving 10 bases between. The CDR3 reads CASSYGQGNEQYF. The CDR3 DNA reads TGTGCCAGCAGTTACGGGCAGGGCAACGAGCAGTACTTC.

This clonotype was seen repeatedly, ten times or more. The chain carries TRBV27 and TRBJ1-5, with TRBD1 as a possible D gene (6 bases). Germline V CDR1 and CDR2: MNHEY, SMNVEV (reference sequence). The CDR3 is made up of 15 amino acids. V was shortened by 4 bases and J by 1 base, with 11 bases between the two germline ends. The CDR3 is CASSYREGSNQPQHF. In nucleotides, the CDR3 is TGTGCCAGCAGTTACAGGGAGGGAAGCAATCAGCCCCAGCATTTT.

At least ten counts were recorded for this clonotype. The CDR3 loop reads CASSHGGAEAFF. The CDR3, as DNA: TGTGCCAGCAGCCATGGGGGGGCTGAAGCTTTCTTT. The chain links TRBV3-1 to TRBJ1-1, with D possibly being TRBD1 (5 bases). There are 12 residues in the CDR3. The germline CDR1 and CDR2 sequences are LGHDT and YNNKEL (reference sequence). With 3 bases removed from V and 6 bases from J, the gap between germline ends came to 8 bases.

This clonotype came up a few times. V gene TRBV5-4 combines with J gene TRBJ2-7, with 8 bases identical to TRBD2. The trim removed 0 bases at V and 4 bases at J, leaving 3 bases unmatched. The germline CDR1 and CDR2 sequences are SGHNT and YYREEE (reference sequence). The CDR3 length is 14 residues. As DNA, the CDR3 is TGTGCCAGCAGCTTGGAGCGGGAGAGATACGAGCAGTACTTC. Amino acid sequence: CASSLERERYEQYF.

This clonotype was seen ten or more times. The rearrangement links TRBV2 to TRBJ1-5; possibly TRBD1 for D (6 bases). The length of the CDR3 is 15 residues. CDR1 is SNHLY and CDR2 is FYNNEI in the germline V gene. Deletions cut 2 bases from V and 5 bases from J, with 13 bases between. The DNA for the CDR3 is TGTGCCAGCAGTGAATGGGACACCCAGCATCAGCCCCAGCATTTT. Translated, it gives CASSEWDTQHQPQHF.

This clonotype was detected a few times. DNA for the CDR3: TGTGCCATCCGGGACCTGAATGACGAGCAGTACTTC. This sequence encodes CAIRDLNDEQYF. This chain joins TRBV10-3 and TRBJ2-7; D tentatively fits TRBD1 or TRBD2 (5 bases each). This CDR3 comprises 12 residues. Trimming left V 8 bases short and J 5 bases short, with 13 bases between. The germline gives CDR1 ENHRY, CDR2 SYGVKD.

This clonotype has only a few counts. The chain has TRBV20-1 and TRBJ2-1; 8 bases are a match to TRBD2. CDR1 DFQATT and CDR2 SNEGSKA come from the germline V gene (reference sequence). The CDR3 runs 15 residues. V shed 5 bases, J shed 9 bases, and the junction held 15 bases outside the gene matches. The CDR3 DNA sequence: TGCAGTGCTCCCCTTGAAGCGGGAGAAGGGAGTGAGCAGTTCTTC. This gives the protein CSAPLEAGEGSEQFF.

This clonotype was seen at least ten times. The chain joins TRBV20-1 to TRBJ2-5; 8 bases match TRBD1. V was pared by 5 bases and J by 2 bases, with 10 bases of the junction left unmatched. The CDR3 spans 15 residues. Germline assignment: CDR1 DFQATT and CDR2 SNEGSKA (reference sequence). The CDR3 bases are TGCAGTGCTGACACCGGGACAGGCGTGCAAGAGACCCAGTACTTC. Its protein product is CSADTGTGVQETQYF.

The DNA of the CDR3 is TGTGCCAGCAGCCCCGAGACAGGCTCCTACGAGCAGTACTTC. Translated, it gives CASSPETGSYEQYF. V is TRBV9 and J is TRBJ2-7; D perhaps matches TRBD1 (6 bases). This CDR3 comprises 14 residues. V was clipped by 4 bases and J by 0 bases, with 11 bases between them. The germline V gene has CDR1 SGDLS and CDR2 YYNGEE. Combining the CDR3 with reference TRBV9 and TRBJ2-7 gives the whole variable domain DSGVTQTPKHLITATGQRVTLRCSPRSGDLSVYWYQQSLDQGLQFLIQYYNGEERAKGNILERFSAQQFPDLHSELNLSSLELGDSALYFCASSPETGSYEQYFGPGTRLTVT.

The table lists this clonotype with a few counts. The rearrangement links TRBV4-1 to TRBJ2-1, with 7 bases fitting TRBD1. This CDR3 region has 16 residues. The V gene end was trimmed by 4 bases and the J gene end by 5 bases; junction bases not matched to a gene: 11. CDR1 and CDR2 from the germline V gene are MGHRA and YSYEKL. The CDR3: CASSRAGGGVDNEQFF. The DNA of the CDR3 is TGCGCCAGCAGCCGAGCAGGGGGTGGGGTCGACAATGAGCAGTTCTTC.

The table lists this clonotype with many counts. The rearrangement uses TRBV4-3 and TRBJ2-7, with 9 bases aligning to TRBD1. The ends lost 0 bases at V and 1 base at J; junction bases unmatched: 4. CDR3 length equals 16 residues. Germline V gives CDR1 LGHNA, CDR2 YSLEER. CDR3 sequence: CASSQDRGQGSYEQYF. The CDR3 region has the DNA TGCGCCAGCAGCCAAGATCGGGGACAGGGATCCTACGAGCAGTACTTC.

Only one count was recorded for this clonotype. V usage is TRBV27 and J usage is TRBJ2-3; D ambiguous. The V gene lost 2 bases and the J gene lost 1 base, with 7 bases spanning the gap. Looked up from germline, CDR1 is MNHEY and CDR2 is SMNVEV (reference sequence). This CDR3 is built from 14 residues. The CDR3 region has the DNA TGTGCCAGCAGTTTAAAGTCTGGCACAGATACGCAGTATTTT. This translates into CASSLKSGTDTQYF.

At least ten counts were recorded for this clonotype. The chain links TRBV12-3 or TRBV12-4 to TRBJ2-4; unclear D gene. Trimming left V 3 bases short and J 3 bases short, with 6 bases between. The CDR3 sequence is 13 residues long. CDR3 coding DNA: TGTGCCAGCAGTTTTAACGTCAAAAACATTCAGTACTTC. Its translation: CASSFNVKNIQYF.

Remarks on this clonotype: This CDR3 is missing its conserved last phenylalanine or tryptophan, likely due to a read error. V gene TRBV12-3 or TRBV12-4 combines with J gene TRBJ2-7, with 13 bases that match TRBD2. J gave up 3 bases and V 5 bases, and 10 bases lay outside the gene matches. There are 17 residues in the CDR3. This chain's CDR3 is CASSPRLAGGGLYEQYS. The CDR3 region has the DNA TGTGCCAGCAGTCCGCGACTAGCGGGAGGAGGTCTCTACGAGCAGTACTCC.

A single count supports this clonotype. A much larger clone lies one base from this, so it may be a read error. This CDR3 is CASSQDTGLAGVGTYEQHF. As DNA, the CDR3 is TGCGCCAGCAGCCAAGATACGGGACTAGCGGGAGTGGGGACCTACGAGCAGCACTTC. This chain connects TRBV4-3 to TRBJ2-7; 14 bases are a match to TRBD2. CDR1 is LGHNA and CDR2 is YSLEER in the germline V gene. This CDR3 comprises 19 residues.

J is TRBJ2-1 and V is TRBV27; TRBD1 agrees at 12 bases. Trimming cost V 8 bases and J 8 bases; bases outside gene matches: 4. CDR3 size: 13 residues. Germline CDR1 is MNHEY and CDR2 is SMNVEV (reference sequence). CDR3 in DNA: TGTGCCAGCGTGGGACAGGGGGCCGATGAGCAGTTCTTC. It translates to CASVGQGADEQFF.

This clonotype was counted ten times or more. The chain couples TRBV6-1 to TRBJ2-3; TRBD1 is a possible D gene (7 bases). Trimming took off 6 bases at V and 0 bases at J, with 19 bases between the two ends. Per germline, CDR1 MNHNS and CDR2 SASEGT. CDR3 length equals 17 residues. CDR3: CASSRIWGDSSTDTQYF. The CDR3 bases are TGTGCCAGCAGCAGAATATGGGGGGACAGCAGCACAGATACGCAGTATTTT.

The table lists this clonotype with many counts. The chain recombines TRBV7-7 with TRBJ1-1, with 7 positions matching TRBD1. The CDR3 covers 15 residues. Looked up from germline, CDR1 is SSHAT and CDR2 is FNYEAQ (reference sequence). The ends lost 5 bases at V and 4 bases at J; junction bases unmatched: 10. The CDR3 region has the DNA TGTGCCAGCAGCCCCATACAGGGGTTAGGCACTGAAGCTTTCTTT. It is translated as CASSPIQGLGTEAFF.

As for this clonotype: A read error may be the cause here, since a much bigger clone is one base away. This chain uses TRBV15 with TRBJ2-3; D tentatively fits TRBD1 or TRBD2 (6 bases each). V lost 2 bases, J lost 6 bases, and 24 bases lay in between. CDR1 and CDR2 (germline): LNHNV, YYDKDF (reference sequence). The CDR3 has 18 residues. The CDR3 coding sequence is TGTGCCACCAGCAGATCCCCCGGAGGGAGAGCGAGGGGGGATACGCAGTATTTT. The encoded protein is CATSRSPGGRARGDTQYF.

Ten or more counts support this clonotype. V is TRBV28 and J is TRBJ2-5; D perhaps matches TRBD2 (6 bases). Per germline, CDR1 MDHEN and CDR2 SYDVKM. The CDR3 is 14 residues long. V lost 3 bases and J lost 1, with 9 bases in between. The CDR3 reads CASSFDGGQETQYF. The CDR3 nucleotides read TGTGCCAGCAGTTTTGACGGGGGCCAAGAGACCCAGTACTTC.

This clonotype came up many times. CDR3 amino acids: CAGYGETQETQYF. The DNA for the CDR3 is TGCGCCGGCTATGGGGAGACCCAAGAGACCCAGTACTTC. The genes are TRBV5-1 and TRBJ2-5; D possibly corresponds to TRBD2 (5 bases). Germline V gene data show CDR1 as SGHRS and CDR2 as YFSETQ. The CDR3 loop spans 13 amino acids. Trimming pared 10 bases from V and 1 base from J, leaving 14 bases between.